These T cell receptor beta chains were read from a single sample in a study of cytomegalovirus exposure and HLA in healthy donors. Assay: immunoSEQ multiplex PCR; the TCRdb copy retains only in-frame clones and omits some. This repertoire shows about 110,000 clones, around 80% found once; its top ten account for about 6%. The sequenced sample consisted of PBMCs. These receptors were obtained from a woman in her 50s in good health and CMV-seropositive. Both conserved end residues are part of each CDR3. A D gene is named only where the DNA matches it firmly. Not every row has a clone size; where given, it reads once, few, many or a size class.

d_gene: -; v_gene: TRBV11-2; abundance: -; j_gene: TRBJ1-6; CDR3nt: TGTGCCAGCAGCGCCACAGGGAATTCACCCCTCCACTTT; CDR3aa: CASSATGNSPLHF
d_gene: -; v_gene: TRBV6-1; abundance: -; j_gene: TRBJ1-6; CDR3nt: TGTGCCAGCAGTGAAAGTCCCTTCCCGAGGTATAATTCACCCCTCCACTTT; CDR3aa: CASSESPFPRYNSPLHF
d_gene: -; v_gene: TRBV4-2; abundance: -; j_gene: TRBJ1-3; CDR3nt: TGTGCCAGCAGCCATCAGGGTCCTAGGTCTGGAAACACCATATATTTT; CDR3aa: CASSHQGPRSGNTIYF
d_gene: -; v_gene: TRBV25-1; abundance: many; j_gene: TRBJ1-4; CDR3nt: TGTGCCAGCAAGCTTAATGAAAAACTGTTTTTT; CDR3aa: CASKLNEKLFF
d_gene: TRBD1; v_gene: TRBV4-2; abundance: -; j_gene: TRBJ1-1; CDR3nt: TGTGCCAGCACCCCGAATGAGGGGGCGGACACTGAAGCTTTCTTT; CDR3aa: CASTPNEGADTEAFF
d_gene: TRBD1; v_gene: TRBV5-5; abundance: -; j_gene: TRBJ1-5; CDR3nt: TGTGCCAGCAGCTTGGGACAGGGGGCAAGGATTCAGCCCCAGCATTTT; CDR3aa: CASSLGQGARIQPQHF
d_gene: TRBD2; v_gene: TRBV5-1; abundance: -; j_gene: TRBJ2-6; CDR3nt: TGCGCCAGCAGCTTGAGACTAGCGGGGGGCGGCTCTGGGGCCAACGTCCTGACTTTC; CDR3aa: CASSLRLAGGGSGANVLTF
d_gene: -; v_gene: TRBV6-1; abundance: -; j_gene: TRBJ1-3; CDR3nt: TGTGCCAGCAGCGCCGTTGGGAGCTCTGGAAACACCATATATTTT; CDR3aa: CASSAVGSSGNTIYF
d_gene: -; v_gene: TRBV10-3; abundance: -; j_gene: TRBJ1-5; CDR3nt: TGTGCCATCAGTGCCGGGAATCAGCCCCAGCATTTT; CDR3aa: CAISAGNQPQHF
d_gene: -; v_gene: TRBV7-2; abundance: few; j_gene: TRBJ2-5; CDR3nt: TGTGCCAGCAGCCTCGGCCAAGAGACCCAGTACTTC; CDR3aa: CASSLGQETQYF
d_gene: TRBD2; v_gene: TRBV19; abundance: -; j_gene: TRBJ2-2; CDR3nt: TGTGCCAGTACCCCGTTAGGCGGGGGAACCGGGGAGCTGTTTTTT; CDR3aa: CASTPLGGGTGELFF
d_gene: -; v_gene: TRBV10-3; abundance: -; j_gene: TRBJ2-7; CDR3nt: TGTGCCATCAGTGAGTCCGGGGTGGGGTCCTACGAGCAGTACTTC; CDR3aa: CAISESGVGSYEQYF
d_gene: -; v_gene: TRBV28; abundance: -; j_gene: TRBJ2-1; CDR3nt: TGTGCCAGCAGTTCCGACAGGAATGAGCAGTTCTTC; CDR3aa: CASSSDRNEQFF
d_gene: TRBD1; v_gene: TRBV7-9; abundance: -; j_gene: TRBJ1-5; CDR3nt: TGTGCCAGCAGCCCCGGGACAGATGATCAGCCCCAGCATTTT; CDR3aa: CASSPGTDDQPQHF
d_gene: -; v_gene: TRBV7-9; abundance: -; j_gene: TRBJ1-2; CDR3nt: TGTGCCAGCAGCTTAGATGATGGCGGGGCTCGTGGCTACACCTTC; CDR3aa: CASSLDDGGARGYTF
d_gene: TRBD1; v_gene: TRBV4-3; abundance: -; j_gene: TRBJ1-2; CDR3nt: TGCGCCAGCAGCCAACTCGACAGGGGGCTCGATGGCTACACCTTC; CDR3aa: CASSQLDRGLDGYTF
d_gene: TRBD2; v_gene: TRBV5-4; abundance: -; j_gene: TRBJ2-7; CDR3nt: TGTGCCAGCAGTCGGGGGGGGACGGTTTCCTACGAGCAGTACTTC; CDR3aa: CASSRGGTVSYEQYF
d_gene: -; v_gene: TRBV27; abundance: -; j_gene: TRBJ1-1; CDR3nt: TGTGCCAGCAGTTACGGGACATCTCCGGCGGACACTGAAGCTTTCTTT; CDR3aa: CASSYGTSPADTEAFF
d_gene: -; v_gene: TRBV7-2; abundance: -; j_gene: TRBJ2-5; CDR3nt: TGTGCCAGCAGCTTAGGGACTACGGTTGAGGCCCAGTACTTC; CDR3aa: CASSLGTTVEAQYF
d_gene: TRBD1; v_gene: TRBV18; abundance: -; j_gene: TRBJ2-6; CDR3nt: TGTGCCAGCTCACCATTGGGCGTGGACAGGGTTTTAGGGGCCAACGTCCTGACTTTC; CDR3aa: CASSPLGVDRVLGANVLTF
d_gene: -; v_gene: TRBV29-1; abundance: -; j_gene: TRBJ1-1; CDR3nt: TGCAGCGTTGATGGGGGGACTGAAGCTTTCTTT; CDR3aa: CSVDGGTEAFF
d_gene: -; v_gene: TRBV7-2; abundance: -; j_gene: TRBJ1-2; CDR3nt: TGTGCCAGCAGCTTAGGAATCATGCGCGGGGTGGGTAACTATGGCTACACCTTC; CDR3aa: CASSLGIMRGVGNYGYTF
d_gene: TRBD1; v_gene: TRBV27; abundance: -; j_gene: TRBJ1-1; CDR3nt: TGTGCCAGCACTTTGACAGGGGAGAGGACCACTGAAGCTTTCTTT; CDR3aa: CASTLTGERTTEAFF
d_gene: -; v_gene: TRBV27; abundance: -; j_gene: TRBJ2-3; CDR3nt: TGTGCCAGCAGTACCATTGGAGGGGGACAGCGTAGCACAGATACGCAGTATTTT; CDR3aa: CASSTIGGGQRSTDTQYF
d_gene: -; v_gene: TRBV10-3; abundance: -; j_gene: TRBJ2-3; CDR3nt: TGTGCCATCAGTGACCCCGGACTCGCCCCAGATACGCAGTATTTT; CDR3aa: CAISDPGLAPDTQYF